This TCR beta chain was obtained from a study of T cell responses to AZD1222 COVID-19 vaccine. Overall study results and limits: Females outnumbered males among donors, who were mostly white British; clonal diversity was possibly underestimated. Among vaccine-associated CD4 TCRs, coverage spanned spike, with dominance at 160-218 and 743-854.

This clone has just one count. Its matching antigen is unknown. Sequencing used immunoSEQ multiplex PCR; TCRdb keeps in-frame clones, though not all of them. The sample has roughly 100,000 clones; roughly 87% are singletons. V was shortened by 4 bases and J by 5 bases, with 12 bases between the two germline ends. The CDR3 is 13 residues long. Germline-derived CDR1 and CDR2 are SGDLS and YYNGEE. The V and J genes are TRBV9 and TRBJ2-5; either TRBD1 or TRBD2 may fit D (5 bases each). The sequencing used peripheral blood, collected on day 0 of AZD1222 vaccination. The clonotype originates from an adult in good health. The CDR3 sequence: CASSSSGRETQYF. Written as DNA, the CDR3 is TGTGCCAGCAGCTCCTCGGGGCGGGAGACCCAGTACTTC.